This paragraph reports one TCR beta chain. These data come from a study of blood T cell repertoires in COVID-19. Study-level information: Sample material is recorded as cDNA or gDNA derived from T cells, B-cell-depleted T cells, or PBMCs.

Authors' data handling: Reference gene primer amplification gave estimated nucleated cell counts. Assay: immunoSEQ multiplex PCR; the TCRdb copy retains only in-frame clones and omits some. Clone size and V and J calls were adopted from that table, with D and trimming inferred from the DNA. The table includes around 250,000 clones, roughly 85% detected once. Everyone who took part was 18 to 89 years old, and they came from fewer than 25 US areas. The study assigned cohorts using participant-reported clinical history. Germline values: CDR1 SGHNT, CDR2 YENEEA. The CDR3 contains 15 residues. Trimming stripped 5 bases from V and 7 bases from J, with 18 bases between.

Sequenced: PBMCs or T cells enriched from blood (not recorded which). The source of this sequence is a woman aged 45-60 years who had been exposed to COVID-19. The J gene is TRBJ2-1, the V gene TRBV11-3; possible D gene TRBD2, 8 bases. The CDR3 bases are TGTGCCAGCAGCCCGGGACTAGGGGGCCTTAATGAGCAGTTCTTC. Encoded protein: CASSPGLGGLNEQFF.